These 14 T cell receptor beta chains came from one sample sequenced in a study of T cells in women clearing cervical HPV infection. Measured with immunoSEQ multiplex PCR; TCRdb has only the in-frame clones, and not every one. The repertoire shows fewer than 35,000 clones; the top ten hold 4.2%. The sequencing input was blood buffy coat. These receptor sequences come from a woman between 18 and 70 years old with a cervical HPV16 infection that either progressed to CIN3+ or cleared (not recorded which).

To note about this clone: The observed sequence ends 3 residues before the CDR3 terminus, with the missing tail filled in from the germline J gene. The chain combines TRBV6-1 with TRBJ1-6; no clear D. This CDR3 is 14 amino acids long. Deletions cut 0 bases from V and 2 bases from J, with 2 bases between. The germline V gene encodes CDR1 MNHNS and CDR2 SASEGT. The CDR3 DNA, read in part, is TGTGCCAGCAGTGAAGCCACCTATAATTCACCC. Its translation is CASSEATYNSP. In full, the CDR3 is CASSEATYNSPLHF.

Regarding this clone: The read falls 3 residues short of the CDR3 end, and the missing part is taken from the germline J gene. The V gene is TRBV7-2, the J gene TRBJ1-1, with D tentatively TRBD1 (5 bases). The CDR3 loop spans 15 amino acids. V lost 5 bases and J lost 5, with 18 bases in between. Germline CDR1 SGHTA, CDR2 FQGNSA. CDR3 residues: CASSPTGTPSTEAFF. The DNA read from the CDR3 is TGTGCCAGCAGCCCTACCGGGACTCCGAGTACTGAA. Complete variable domain (other parts from reference TRBV7-2 and TRBJ1-1): GAGVSQSPSNKVTEKGKDVELRCDPISGHTALYWYRQSLGQGLEFLIYFQGNSAPDKSGLPSDRFSAERTGGSVSTLTIQRTQQEDSAVYLCASSPTGTPSTEAFFGQGTRLTVV.

With respect to this clone: The read terminates 3 residues before the CDR3 end, so the remaining end is supplied by the germline J gene. V gene TRBV18 combines with J gene TRBJ1-1, with TRBD1 matching over 8 bases. The CDR3 is 19 residues long. V was clipped by 0 bases and J by 3 bases; unmatched bases: 15. The germline V gene has CDR1 KGHSH and CDR2 LQKENI. CDR3 in amino acids: CASSPPRPDRAGEDTEAFF. The sequenced CDR3 bases are TGTGCCAGCTCACCACCGCGACCGGACAGGGCCGGCGAGGACACTGAA.

A word on this clone: From the germline J gene comes the end of the CDR3, since the read stops 3 residues before it. The chain links TRBV5-1 to TRBJ2-5; 8 bases line up with TRBD2. Per germline, CDR1 SGHRS and CDR2 YFSETQ. This CDR3 spans 15 amino acids. V lost 3 bases, J lost 2 bases, and 6 bases stayed unmatched. Incomplete CDR3 DNA: TGCGCCAGCAGCTCAAGCGGGGGCTTACAAGAGACC. Translated, it gives CASSSSGGLQET. The CDR3, in full, reads CASSSSGGLQETQYF. Complete variable domain (other parts from reference TRBV5-1 and TRBJ2-5): KAGVTQTPRYLIKTRGQQVTLSCSPISGHRSVSWYQQTPGQGLQFLFEYFSETQRNKGNFPGRFSGRQFSNSRSEMNVSTLELGDSALYLCASSSSGGLQETQYFGPGTRLLVL.

In the case of this clone: The CDR3 end lies 3 residues beyond the end of the read and is filled in from the germline J gene. The genes are TRBV6-1 and TRBJ2-4; 7 bases align to TRBD2. The CDR3 sequence is 11 residues long. Germline-derived CDR1 and CDR2 are MNHNS and SASEGT. The DNA read from the CDR3 is TGTGCCAGCAGTGCGGGACTATAT. Amino acids: CASSAGLY. From start to end, the CDR3 is CASSAGLYQYF.

Regarding this clone: The read ends 3 residues shy of where the CDR3 ends; the end is completed using the germline J gene. This chain links TRBV4-1 with TRBJ2-7; TRBD1 matches 7 bases. Looked up from germline, CDR1 is MGHRA and CDR2 is YSYEKL. V dropped 6 bases and J dropped 3; count of bases not matched to a gene: 14. CDR3 length equals 16 residues. The part of the CDR3 DNA that was read is TGCGCCAGCAGTCCCGTACCGGGACAGTGGTTCTACGAG. Translation: CASSPVPGQWFYE. The whole CDR3 sequence reads CASSPVPGQWFYEQYF.

As to this clone: Sequencing ends 3 residues short of the CDR3 end; the germline J gene provides the rest. The V gene is TRBV20-1, the J gene TRBJ2-4; maybe TRBD2 (5 bases). The CDR3 runs to 11 residues. Germline assignment: CDR1 DFQATT and CDR2 SNEGSKA (reference sequence). The CDR3 loop reads CSAPGLGSQYF. Partial CDR3 DNA: TGCAGTGCCCCGGGGTTGGGGAGT.

A remark on this clone: One junction end does not reproduce the germline sequence, and a read error may be involved. The read ends 3 residues before the CDR3 terminus; that terminus is restored from the germline J gene. The chain combines TRBV4-2 with TRBJ1-3; unclear D gene. The CDR3 loop spans 17 amino acids. From germline, CDR1 is LGHNA and CDR2 YNFKEQ. Incomplete CDR3 DNA: TGCGCCAGCAGCCAAGAACTGGTGGCGGGGATTGGAAACACC. Protein product: CASSQELVAGIGNT. The full CDR3 protein reads CASSQELVAGIGNTIYF.

About this clone itself: The CDR3 extends 3 residues past the end of the read, so its final part is completed from the germline J gene. This chain connects TRBV12-3 or TRBV12-4 to TRBJ2-7, with D possibly being TRBD2 (5 bases). The V and J ends lost 6 bases and 2 bases respectively, with 14 bases between them. The CDR3 has 14 amino acids. The covered CDR3 bases are TGTGCCAGCAGCCGTACTCCGGGGACCTACGAG. It specifies CASSRTPGTYE. The whole CDR3 is CASSRTPGTYEQYF.

Concerning this clone itself: The read ends 3 residues before the CDR3 terminus; that terminus is restored from the germline J gene. The chain carries TRBV5-1 and TRBJ2-5, with TRBD1 matching 10 bases. The CDR3 covers 14 residues. The J segment lost 3 bases and the V segment lost 7 bases, leaving 6 bases of the junction unmatched. CDR1 and CDR2 (germline): SGHRS, YFSETQ. This chain's CDR3 is CASSRGTGEETQYF. CDR3 DNA, as far as it was read: TGCGCCAGCTCCAGGGGGACAGGGGAAGAGACC.

Of note for this clone: The missing CDR3 end, 3 residues past where the read stops, is filled in from the germline J gene. The J gene is TRBJ2-7, the V gene TRBV5-4; D perhaps matches TRBD1 (6 bases). This CDR3 comprises 15 residues. Trimming shortened V by 3 bases and J by 0 bases, and 13 bases separated the two germline ends. The germline CDR1 and CDR2 sequences are SGHNT and YYREEE (reference sequence). CDR3 sequence reads: CASSSWTVNSYEQYF. The DNA read from the CDR3 is TGTGCCAGCAGCTCCTGGACAGTTAACTCCTACGAG.

A word on this clone: The CDR3 goes on 3 residues after the read ends, and that part is filled in from the germline J gene. This chain links TRBV10-3 with TRBJ1-5; D not resolved. Per the germline V gene, CDR1 is ENHRY and CDR2 is SYGVKD. The V and J ends lost 3 bases and 7 bases respectively, with 13 bases between them. The CDR3 consists of 14 residues. CDR3: CAISESGLVQPQHF. The CDR3 bases that were read are TGTGCCATCAGTGAATCTGGGCTTGTCCAGCCC.

As to this clone: Sequencing ends 3 residues short of the CDR3 end; the germline J gene provides the rest. The chain carries TRBV6-2 or TRBV6-3 and TRBJ2-5, with 9 positions matching TRBD1. The CDR3 length is 12 residues. Germline assignment: CDR1 MNHEY and CDR2 SVGEGT. CDR3 residues: CASTRDRETQYF. The part of the CDR3 DNA that was read is TGTGCCAGCACCAGGGACAGGGAAACC.

CDR3 DNA, as far as it was read: TGCAGTGCTAGAGATTTCACAGGAAGCACAGATACG. It specifies CSARDFTGSTDT. The complete CDR3 sequence is CSARDFTGSTDTQYF. The J gene is TRBJ2-3, the V gene TRBV20-1; possibly TRBD1 for D (5 bases). The CDR3 goes on 3 residues after the read ends, and that part is filled in from the germline J gene. CDR1 DFQATT and CDR2 SNEGSKA come from the germline V gene (reference sequence). V gave up 0 bases and J gave up 0 bases, with 10 bases separating them. CDR3 length: 15 amino acids.